A single sample gave rise to the 14 T cell receptor beta chains below, sequenced in a study of cytomegalovirus exposure and HLA in healthy donors (dated by TCRdb to 2016 to 2017). The method behind the library was the immunoSEQ multiplex PCR assay. For the multiplex PCR, a mixture combining 60 forward primers for TCR Vbeta segments and 13 reverse primers for TCR Jbeta segments was used. TCRdb retrieved this table from immuneACCESS and kept in-frame rearrangements only. Not all clones are present; in checked studies, unresolved V genes account for under half, and no reason is known for the remainder. In this sample the table shows roughly 190,000 clones, around 84% of which occur a single time. 1.5% to 2% of the sample is in the top ten clones. Material: PBMCs. The receptor source for this set is a woman in her late teens or twenties in good health and CMV-seronegative.

The rearrangement links TRBV28 to TRBJ1-2; 12 nucleotides match TRBD1. This CDR3 region has 17 residues. Germline trimming cut 4 bases from V and 6 bases from J; bases unmatched to any gene: 12. Germline V gene data show CDR1 as MDHEN and CDR2 as SYDVKM. CDR3 sequence: CASSSPLGQGARDGYTF. The CDR3 DNA reads TGTGCCAGCAGTTCTCCCTTGGGACAGGGGGCGAGGGATGGCTACACCTTC.

This clone was observed a few times. The rearrangement uses TRBV5-3 and TRBJ2-7; TRBD2 matches 10 bases. TRBV5-3 is an ORF for which the function is uncertain. The CDR3 has 16 residues. The V segment lost 0 bases and the J segment 7 bases; nucleotides outside the gene matches: 10. CDR3 sequence reads: CARSLGLAGRLGEQYF. CDR3 in DNA: TGTGCCAGAAGCTTGGGACTAGCGGGCCGTCTGGGGGAGCAGTACTTC.

This chain links TRBV5-6 with TRBJ2-7, with D possibly being TRBD2 (5 bases). The V end was cut by 4 bases, the J end by 0 bases, with 20 bases between. Germline assignment: CDR1 SGHDT and CDR2 YYEEEE. The CDR3 is 17 residues long. The chain's CDR3 is CASSDLGVRGYSYEQYF. CDR3 sequence (DNA): TGTGCCAGCAGCGATCTTGGGGTTAGAGGGTACTCCTACGAGCAGTACTTC. Using reference TRBV5-6 and TRBJ2-7 for the parts outside the CDR3, the full variable domain is DAGVTQSPTHLIKTRGQQVTLRCSPKSGHDTVSWYQQALGQGPQFIFQYYEEEERQRGNFPDRFSGHQFPNYSSELNVNALLLGDSALYLCASSDLGVRGYSYEQYFGPGTRLTVT.

The V gene is TRBV4-1, the J gene TRBJ1-2; D might be TRBD1 (5 bases). The germline V gene encodes CDR1 MGHRA and CDR2 YSYEKL. V lost 0 bases, J lost 6 bases, and 20 bases lay in between. This CDR3 comprises 17 residues. CDR3: CASSQDKTQGSFDGYTF. CDR3 DNA sequence: TGCGCCAGCAGCCAAGATAAGACGCAGGGAAGTTTTGATGGCTACACCTTC.

The V call is TRBV5-1, the J call TRBJ1-1; no firm D call. The V gene lost 4 bases and the J gene lost 0 bases, with 7 bases spanning the gap. The germline gives CDR1 SGHRS, CDR2 YFSETQ. CDR3 length equals 13 residues. The CDR3: CASSPMLNTEAFF. CDR3 DNA sequence: TGCGCCAGCAGCCCTATGTTGAACACTGAAGCTTTCTTT.

This chain uses TRBV7-9 with TRBJ1-4; no definite D call. CDR1 and CDR2 (germline): SEHNR, FQNEAQ (reference sequence). The CDR3 loop spans 15 amino acids. Deletions cut 8 bases from V and 2 bases from J, with 15 bases between. CDR3 DNA sequence: TGTGCCAGCCGTAAAGGACGGACTACTAATGAAAAACTGTTTTTT. It translates to CASRKGRTTNEKLFF.

The rearrangement links TRBV15 to TRBJ2-7; 8 bases fit TRBD1. J gave up 6 bases and V 3 bases, and 7 bases lay outside the gene matches. The CDR3 has 14 residues. The V gene's germline CDR1 is LNHNV and CDR2 YYDKDF (reference sequence). CDR3 amino acids: CATSSLDRVAEQYF. CDR3 DNA sequence: TGTGCCACCAGCAGCTTGGACAGGGTGGCCGAGCAGTACTTC.

The gene calls are TRBV6-5 and TRBJ2-6, with a possible D match to TRBD1 (5 bases). There are 16 residues in the CDR3. CDR1 MNHEY and CDR2 SVGAGI come from the germline V gene. The V end lost 2 bases, the J end lost 0 bases, and 8 bases lay between the germline ends. The CDR3 DNA follows: TGTGCCAGCAGTTACAGGGGAACCTCTGGGGCCAACGTCCTGACTTTC. Its translation is CASSYRGTSGANVLTF.

This chain uses TRBV11-2 with TRBJ1-2; D is undetermined. The CDR3 loop spans 17 amino acids. The V gene lost 0 bases and the J gene lost 2 bases, with 16 bases spanning the gap. CDR1 SGHAT and CDR2 FQNNGV come from the germline V gene. CDR3 in amino acids: CASSLEQAGWRNYGYTF. The CDR3 DNA reads as TGTGCCAGCAGCTTAGAGCAGGCAGGTTGGAGGAACTATGGCTACACCTTC.

This rearrangement joins TRBV29-1 to TRBJ2-1; TRBD2 matches 9 bases. The CDR3 is 15 amino acids. The germline gives CDR1 SQVTM, CDR2 ANQGSEA. Trimming cost V 6 bases and J 2 bases; bases outside gene matches: 8. CDR3 in DNA: TGCAGCGTACGCCTCCTAGCGGGGCCCTACAATGAGCAGTTCTTC. Translated: CSVRLLAGPYNEQFF.

The gene calls are TRBV6-5 and TRBJ2-7; the D gene is possibly TRBD1 (6 bases). CDR3 size: 15 residues. The V and J ends lost 7 bases and 2 bases respectively, with 18 bases between them. Germline CDR1 reads MNHEY; CDR2 reads SVGAGI. The CDR3 DNA follows: TGTGCCAGCACTTCCCCCAGCACAGGGACCTACGAGCAGTACTTC. It codes for CASTSPSTGTYEQYF.

The chain combines TRBV16 with TRBJ1-4, with D possibly being TRBD1 (6 bases). Trimming took 3 bases from V and 7 from J, leaving 18 bases between them. CDR3 size: 16 residues. Germline V gene lookup returns CDR1 KGHSY and CDR2 FQNENV. The chain's CDR3 is CASSHVLQGWSEKLFF. The CDR3 nucleotides are TGTGCCAGCAGCCACGTATTACAGGGCTGGAGTGAAAAACTGTTTTTT. The full variable domain, completed using reference TRBV16 and TRBJ1-4, is GEEVAQTPKHLVRGEGQKAKLYCAPIKGHSYVFWYQQVLKNEFKFLISFQNENVFDETGMPKERFSAKCLPNSPCSLEIQATKLEDSAVYFCASSHVLQGWSEKLFFGSGTQLSVL.

On this clone itself: One end of the junction varies from germline; a read error may be responsible. The rearrangement links TRBV6-6 to TRBJ1-2; 9 bases map to TRBD1. The CDR3 is 16 residues long. In germline, CDR1 is MNHNY, CDR2 SVGAGI (reference sequence). The CDR3, as DNA: TGTGCCAGCAGTGACTCCGGGACAGGGAACCGCTATGGCTACACCTTC. Amino acid sequence: CASSDSGTGNRYGYTF.

The chain recombines TRBV29-1 with TRBJ1-1; 7 nucleotides align to TRBD1. V was pared by 6 bases and J by 5 bases, with 9 bases of the junction left unmatched. The CDR3 is 13 residues long. Germline loops: CDR1 SQVTM, CDR2 ANQGSEA. This chain's CDR3 is CSVKTGLGTEAFF. The CDR3 coding sequence is TGCAGCGTAAAGACAGGGTTAGGAACTGAAGCTTTCTTT.